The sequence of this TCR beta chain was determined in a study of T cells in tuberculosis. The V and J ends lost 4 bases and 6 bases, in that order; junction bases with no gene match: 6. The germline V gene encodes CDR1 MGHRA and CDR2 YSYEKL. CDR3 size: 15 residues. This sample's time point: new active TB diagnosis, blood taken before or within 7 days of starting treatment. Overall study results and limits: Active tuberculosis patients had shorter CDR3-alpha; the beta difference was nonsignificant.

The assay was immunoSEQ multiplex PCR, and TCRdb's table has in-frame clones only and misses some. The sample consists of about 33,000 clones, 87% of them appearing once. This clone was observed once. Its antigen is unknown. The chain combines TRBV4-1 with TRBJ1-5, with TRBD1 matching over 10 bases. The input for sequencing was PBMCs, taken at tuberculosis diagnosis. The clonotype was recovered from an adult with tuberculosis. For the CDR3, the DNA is TGCGCCAGCAGCCCCGGACAGGGGGATGGTCAGCCCCAGCATTTT. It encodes CASSPGQGDGQPQHF.